This TCR beta chain was captured in a study of blood T cell repertoires in COVID-19. The overall study: COVID-19 samples from acute and convalescent phases originated in the United States, Italy and Spain. Nucleic acid was either cDNA or gDNA, and it came from T cells, B-cell-depleted T cells, or PBMCs.

This CDR3 contains 12 residues. V shed 6 bases and J shed 10 bases, with 13 bases lying between them. Germline assignment: CDR1 MDHEN and CDR2 SYDVKM. The protocol was immunoSEQ multiplex PCR, while the TCRdb copy is restricted to in-frame clones and leaves out a portion. The sample contains a few hundred thousand clones, 87% of which appear only once. The sample was peripheral blood. This sequence was found in a man aged 18 to 29 with active or convalescent COVID-19. The chain carries TRBV28 and TRBJ2-1; D is ambiguous. CDR3 in DNA: TGTGCCAGCAGCTTGAGGTACGGGGAGCAGTTCTTC. Its translation is CASSLRYGEQFF.